This T cell receptor beta chain was captured by sequencing in a study of radiotherapy plus CTLA-4 blockade in lung cancer. Trimming took off 5 bases at V and 5 bases at J, with 6 bases between the two ends. Per the germline V gene, CDR1 is LNHDA and CDR2 is SQIVND (reference sequence). The CDR3 extends over 11 amino acids. Sequencing was performed with immunoSEQ multiplex PCR; in TCRdb, only in-frame clones are kept and a portion is missing. The table has about 66,000 clones, approximately 82% seen once; the top ten hold 4%. The chain employs TRBV19 and TRBJ2-5, with D tentatively TRBD2 (5 bases). Sample: peripheral blood, taken from a patient treated with radiotherapy plus ipilimumab. This TCR was sampled from a human donor with non-small cell lung cancer who had a partial response to radiotherapy plus ipilimumab. The CDR3 region is CASSPGETQYF. The CDR3 coding sequence is TGTGCCAGTAGTCCGGGGGAGACCCAGTACTTC. The entire variable domain, with the rest obtained from reference TRBV19 and TRBJ2-5, is as follows: DGGITQSPKYLFRKEGQNVTLSCEQNLNHDAMYWYRQDPGQGLRLIYYSQIVNDFQKGDIAEGYSVSREKKESFPLTVTSAQKNPTAFYLCASSPGETQYFGPGTRLLVL.